This is a list of T cell receptor beta chains from one sample in a study of T cells in Graves' hyperthyroidism and ophthalmopathy. TCRdb called the multiplex PCR reads again in MiXCR, with one record for every CDR3 protein. The sample records about 700,000 distinct CDR3 sequences, around 15% being singletons. What was sequenced was blood. The receptors were sampled from a woman between 18 and 29 years old with Graves' hyperthyroidism. Both conserved end residues are part of each CDR3. Fields, in order: V gene, J gene, D gene, clone size, CDR3 DNA, CDR3 protein. The D gene is left open where the match is weak. The size entry is marked missing in some rows and otherwise reads once, few, many or a size class.

TRBV10-2	TRBJ2-1	TRBD2	-	TGCGCCAGCGAGGGACTAGCCAGCTCCTACAATGAGCAGTTCTTC	CASEGLASSYNEQFF
TRBV12-3/TRBV12-4	TRBJ2-3	TRBD2	-	TGTGCCGGCAGATACTCGGGACTAGCGGGAGGAGGGCGGACGCAGTATTTT	CAGRYSGLAGGGRTQYF
TRBV6-1	TRBJ2-5	-	few	TGTGCCAGCAGTGATGGTAGACGGGGAAGGGGTCCGATGTACTTC	CASSDGRRGRGPMYF
TRBV11-3	TRBJ1-3	-	many	TGTGCCAGCAGCTTTAGGAAGACTGGAAACACCATATATTTT	CASSFRKTGNTIYF
TRBV10-3	TRBJ1-6	-	-	TGTGCCATCAGTGAAGGGTTGGGGGGGTCCTATAATTCACCCCTCCACTTT	CAISEGLGGSYNSPLHF
TRBV5-1	TRBJ2-3	-	many	TGCGCCAGCAGTTTCGGGAGCATCACAGATACGCAGTATTTT	CASSFGSITDTQYF
TRBV11-2	TRBJ2-7	-	many	TGTGCCAGCAGCCCACTCAGGGACTGGTCCTACGAGCAGTACTTC	CASSPLRDWSYEQYF
TRBV7-9	TRBJ2-7	-	many	TGTGCCAGCAGCCCCCGGGATGGGCTCACCTACGAGCAGTACTTC	CASSPRDGLTYEQYF
TRBV20-1	TRBJ2-1	TRBD1	many	TGCAGTGCCAGGCGGTGGCAGGGGGACAATGAGCAGTTCTTC	CSARRWQGDNEQFF
TRBV18	TRBJ2-7	-	many	TGTGCCAGCTCACAGGCTAGCTCGTACGAGCAGTACTTC	CASSQASSYEQYF
TRBV27	TRBJ2-2	TRBD2	-	TGTGCCAGCAGTTTATCTAGCGGGAGCTACGCGAACACCGGGGAGCTGTTTTTT	CASSLSSGSYANTGELFF
TRBV6-1	TRBJ2-2	TRBD2	many	TGTGCCAGCAGCGTGACTAGCGGGACTACCGGGGAGCTGTTTTTT	CASSVTSGTTGELFF
TRBV19	TRBJ1-6	-	many	TGTGCCAGTAGTATACGGGGGTCCAATTCACCCCTCCACTTT	CASSIRGSNSPLHF
TRBV5-1	TRBJ2-1	TRBD2	many	TGTGCCAGCAGCTTAGGCGGGAGCTCCTACAATGAGCAGTTCTTC	CASSLGGSSYNEQFF
TRBV30	TRBJ1-3	-	-	TGTGCCTGGAGTTTGGGTGTCTCTGGAAACACCATATATTTT	CAWSLGVSGNTIYF
TRBV4-1	TRBJ2-3	-	many	TGCGCCAGCAGCCAAGATCCCGGGCAGGGCAGTGGAGATACGCAGTATTTT	CASSQDPGQGSGDTQYF
TRBV10-3	TRBJ2-6	TRBD2	-	TGTGCCATCAGTGAGATGGGGAGGGGCCCTGGGGCCAACGTCCTGACTTTC	CAISEMGRGPGANVLTF
TRBV3-1	TRBJ2-3	TRBD2	few	TGTGCCAGCAGCCAATATCTAGCGGATGGGGTCCCGAGCACAGATACGCAGTATTTT	CASSQYLADGVPSTDTQYF
TRBV4-2	TRBJ2-1	TRBD2	-	TGTGCCAGCAGGGACGGGACTAGCGGGAGCCATGAGCAGTTCTTC	CASRDGTSGSHEQFF
TRBV7-6	TRBJ2-2	-	-	TGTGCCAGCAGTTGGGCCGGGGAGCTGTTTTTT	CASSWAGELFF
TRBV2	TRBJ1-4	-	many	TGTGCCACCAACTACCTCCGGGCCTCTAATGAAAAACTGTTTTTT	CATNYLRASNEKLFF
TRBV19	TRBJ2-7	-	many	TGTGCCAGTAGTATTGGCCTCTCCTACGAGCAGTACTTC	CASSIGLSYEQYF
TRBV2	TRBJ2-2	TRBD2	many	TGTGCCAGCAATGGATGGACTAGTTCCGGGGAGCTGTTTTTT	CASNGWTSSGELFF
TRBV9	TRBJ2-3	-	many	TGCGCCAGCAGCGTTGGAGGCACAGATACGCAGTATTTT	CASSVGGTDTQYF
TRBV18	TRBJ2-7	TRBD1	many	TGTGCCAGCTCACCCGGGACAGGGGGCGAGGACGAGCAGTACTTC	CASSPGTGGEDEQYF
TRBV20-1	TRBJ2-7	-	many	TGCAGTGCTAGAGTCGACGCGGGACAGTCTGCCGAGCAGTACTTC	CSARVDAGQSAEQYF
TRBV12-3/TRBV12-4	TRBJ2-1	TRBD2	many	TGTGCCAGTACTCCCCTGACTAGCGAGGTTTACAATGAGCAGTTCTTC	CASTPLTSEVYNEQFF
TRBV7-2	TRBJ2-1	TRBD2	many	TGTGCCAGCAGCTTAGAAGGGACTAGCGGGCGTTATTACAATGAGCAGTTCTTC	CASSLEGTSGRYYNEQFF
TRBV27	TRBJ2-3	TRBD1	many	TGTGCCAGCCGGAAAAGGACAGGGGGCGGCACAGATACGCAGTATTTT	CASRKRTGGGTDTQYF